These T cell receptor beta chains were read from a single sample in a study of beta chain features in type 1 diabetes. Profiling relied on immunoSEQ multiplex PCR, and the TCRdb table lists in-frame clones only, not all of them. The table lists hundreds of thousands of clones, roughly 9% of them singletons. The sample taken for sequencing was central memory CD4+ T cells from blood. The receptors here all came from a man in his thirties or forties with type 1 diabetes. CDR3s include the opening cysteine and the closing phenylalanine or tryptophan. A D gene is named only where the DNA matches it firmly. The listing skips clone size in some rows; elsewhere it reads once, few, many or a size class.

D	V	J	size	DNA	CDR3
.	TRBV21-1	TRBJ2-7	many	TGTGCCAGCAGCATGTCGGGACACCATTACGAGCAGTACTTC	CASSMSGHHYEQYF
TRBD1	TRBV10-3	TRBJ2-7	.	TGTGCCATCAGGCCCGGGACAGCACAACTGGCAGCCTACGAGCAGTACTTC	CAIRPGTAQLAAYEQYF
TRBD2	TRBV2	TRBJ2-1	few	TGTGCCAGCAGTGCGATGACTAGCGGGGGAGGGAATGAGCAGTTCTTC	CASSAMTSGGGNEQFF
.	TRBV5-1	TRBJ2-2	.	TGCGCCAGCAGGGGTCCCACCGGGGAGCTGTTTTTT	CASRGPTGELFF
.	TRBV28	TRBJ1-6	few	TGTGCCAGCGAAGGGGGAGGGGCTAAGAATTCACCCCTCCACTTT	CASEGGGAKNSPLHF
.	TRBV5-6	TRBJ1-6	.	TGTGCCAGCAGCTTGGAACCCTCCGGGATTAGCTCCTATAATTCACCCCTCCACTTT	CASSLEPSGISSYNSPLHF
.	TRBV6-6	TRBJ1-6	few	TGTGCCAGCAGTTACTCGAGCGCAGGGGATAATTCACCCCTCCACTTT	CASSYSSAGDNSPLHF
.	TRBV30	TRBJ1-4	few	TGTGCCTGGAGAGACGATGGTCGGGGCGGATCGGAAAAACTGTTTTTT	CAWRDDGRGGSEKLFF
.	TRBV23-1	TRBJ2-2	.	TGCGCCAGCAGGGGTGACACGGATCTGAACACCGGGGAGCTGTTTTTT	CASRGDTDLNTGELFF
.	TRBV18	TRBJ2-7	few	TGTGCCAGCTCACGGGCCATGGACTACGAGCAGTACTTC	CASSRAMDYEQYF
TRBD1	TRBV7-8	TRBJ1-6	.	TGTGCCAGCAGCTTACTCCGGGACAGCAGCTCACCCCTCCACTTT	CASSLLRDSSSPLHF
.	TRBV27	TRBJ2-1	.	TGTGCCAGCAGTTTAGGAGCGGCTTACAATGAGCAGTTCTTC	CASSLGAAYNEQFF
TRBD2	TRBV9	TRBJ2-1	.	TGTGCCAGCAGCGGAGTCCCACTAGCGGGGTACTACAATGAGCAGTTCTTC	CASSGVPLAGYYNEQFF
.	TRBV2	TRBJ1-6	few	TGTGCCAGCAGTCCGGGGCATAATTCACCCCTCCACTTT	CASSPGHNSPLHF
.	TRBV23-1	TRBJ2-7	few	TGCGCCAGCAGTCAGGGACTTCAGGAATCCTACGAGCAGTACTTC	CASSQGLQESYEQYF
.	TRBV7-9	TRBJ2-6	few	TGTGCCAGCAGCTGGGGCCTCTCTGGGGCCAACGTCCTGACTTTC	CASSWGLSGANVLTF
.	TRBV15	TRBJ1-1	many	TGTGCCACCAGCAGAGATCGATCGGCCGCTTTCTTT	CATSRDRSAAFF
.	TRBV21-1	TRBJ1-1	few	TGTGCCAGCAGCAAAGCATTCCCGGGATTGGACACTGAAGCTTTCTTT	CASSKAFPGLDTEAFF
.	TRBV18	TRBJ2-7	.	TGTGCCAGCTCACCGCTGGACACTCACTACGAGCAGTACTTC	CASSPLDTHYEQYF
TRBD2	TRBV29-1	TRBJ2-3	few	TGCAGCGCGGGCTCTAGCGGGGGCACAGATACGCAGTATTTT	CSAGSSGGTDTQYF
.	TRBV5-6	TRBJ2-1	few	TGTGCCAGCAGCTCATATAACTACAATGAGCAGTTCTTC	CASSSYNYNEQFF
.	TRBV27	TRBJ2-7	few	TGTGCCAGCAGTTTTAAAGGGGGGGTCTACGAGCAGTACTTC	CASSFKGGVYEQYF
.	TRBV2	TRBJ2-5	.	TGTGCCAGCAGTGAGCAGGGGACGACCATGGGGACCCAGTACTTC	CASSEQGTTMGTQYF
.	TRBV7-2	TRBJ1-1	.	TGTGCCAGCAGCCTAAACAGGGTTTGGACTGAAGCTTTCTTT	CASSLNRVWTEAFF
TRBD2	TRBV7-2	TRBJ2-7	few	TGTGCCAGCAGCTTACTAGCGGGGGACTACGAGCAGTACTTC	CASSLLAGDYEQYF
.	TRBV27	TRBJ2-1	few	TGTGCCAGCAGTTTCCAAACCTACAATGAGCAGTTCTTC	CASSFQTYNEQFF
TRBD2	TRBV4-3	TRBJ2-1	.	TGCGCCAGCAGCCAAGGGTTCCTCGGGGAGGGCAATGAGCAGTTCTTC	CASSQGFLGEGNEQFF
.	TRBV9	TRBJ2-3	few	TGTGCCAGCAGCCCTCGGGACTTTGTTAGCACAGATACGCAGTATTTT	CASSPRDFVSTDTQYF
.	TRBV11-2	TRBJ2-5	.	TGTGCCAGCAGCTTAGCGCTGGGGGCAGGGCAAGAGACCCAGTACTTC	CASSLALGAGQETQYF
.	TRBV14	TRBJ2-5	.	TGTGCCAGCAGCCAAGATGGGCAGCCCAATCGGGCCCAGTACTTC	CASSQDGQPNRAQYF
TRBD1	TRBV11-2	TRBJ2-7	many	TGTGCCAGCAGCGTAGACAGGGTATACGACGAGCAGTACTTC	CASSVDRVYDEQYF
.	TRBV29-1	TRBJ1-1	few	TGCAGCGTCGCCCTGGGGCATAAAGCTTTCTTT	CSVALGHKAFF
.	TRBV7-9	TRBJ1-4	.	TGCGCCAGCAGCCAAGATTCCATCGGAGGTAATGAAAAACTGTTTTTT	CASSQDSIGGNEKLFF
.	TRBV7-9	TRBJ1-2	few	TGTGCCAGCAGCTTAGACCAGGGGCAAGGCTACACCTTC	CASSLDQGQGYTF
.	TRBV27	TRBJ2-4	few	TGTGCCAGCTCACGGGGACTAGCCAAAAACATTCAGTACTTC	CASSRGLAKNIQYF
.	TRBV7-9	TRBJ2-2	few	TGTGCCAGCAGCTTATCCGGGGAGCTGTTTTTT	CASSLSGELFF
.	TRBV18	TRBJ1-1	.	TGTGCCAGCTCACCAAATCAGAACACTGAAGCTTTCTTT	CASSPNQNTEAFF
TRBD2	TRBV18	TRBJ2-7	few	TGTGCCAGCTCACCACTTCCGCTAGCGGGGGACGAGCAGTACTTC	CASSPLPLAGDEQYF
.	TRBV15	TRBJ2-3	.	TGTGCCACCAGCAGAGCGAAGGGAACAGATACGCAGTATTTT	CATSRAKGTDTQYF
.	TRBV18	TRBJ2-7	many	TGTGCCAGCTCGCCAAAAAACGAGCAGTACTTC	CASSPKNEQYF
.	TRBV7-8	TRBJ1-1	.	TGTGCCAGCAGCTCCCATACAGGGCGGTACGAAAACACTGAAGCTTTCTTT	CASSSHTGRYENTEAFF
.	TRBV19	TRBJ2-7	.	TGTGCCAGTAGTATAGGTGCAGTGGGCTACGAGCAGTACTTC	CASSIGAVGYEQYF
TRBD1	TRBV7-2	TRBJ1-1	.	TGTGCCAGCAGCTCGACACGGACAGGGAACACTGAAGCTTTCTTT	CASSSTRTGNTEAFF
TRBD2	TRBV5-6	TRBJ2-7	.	TGTGCCAGCAGCCGTGGGTCTAGCGGGGGAACCTTCTCCTACGAGCAGTACTTC	CASSRGSSGGTFSYEQYF
TRBD2	TRBV7-8	TRBJ2-5	few	TGTGCCAGCAGCTTTCAGCGGGGGGGCCGGGAGACCCAGTACTTC	CASSFQRGGRETQYF
TRBD1	TRBV11-3	TRBJ2-2	.	TGTGCCAGCAGTCCGGGACAGGGGTTAGGCACCGGGGAGCTGTTTTTT	CASSPGQGLGTGELFF
.	TRBV7-2	TRBJ2-6	once	TGTGCCAGCAGCGCCCGACGGCAGGTCGGCTCTGGGGCCAACGTCCTGACTTTC	CASSARRQVGSGANVLTF